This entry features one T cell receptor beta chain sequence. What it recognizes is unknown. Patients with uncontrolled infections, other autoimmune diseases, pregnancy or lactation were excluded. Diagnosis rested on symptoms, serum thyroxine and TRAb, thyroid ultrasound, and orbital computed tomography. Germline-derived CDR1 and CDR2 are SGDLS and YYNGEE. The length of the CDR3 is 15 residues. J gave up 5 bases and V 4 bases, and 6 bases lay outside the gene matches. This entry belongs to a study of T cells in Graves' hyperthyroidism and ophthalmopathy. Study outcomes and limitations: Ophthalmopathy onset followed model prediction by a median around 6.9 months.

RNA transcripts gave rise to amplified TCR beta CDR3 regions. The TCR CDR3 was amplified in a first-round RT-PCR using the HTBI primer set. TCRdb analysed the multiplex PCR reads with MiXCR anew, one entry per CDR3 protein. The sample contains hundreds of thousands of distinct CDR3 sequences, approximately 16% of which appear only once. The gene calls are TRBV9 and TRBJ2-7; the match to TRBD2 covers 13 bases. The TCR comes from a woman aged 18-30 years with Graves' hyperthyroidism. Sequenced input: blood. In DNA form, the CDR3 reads TGTGCCAGCAGCCTAAGGACTAGCGGGAGAAACGAGCAGTACTTC. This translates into CASSLRTSGRNEQYF.